These T cell receptor beta chains were read from a single sample in a study of blood T cell repertoires in COVID-19. The assay was immunoSEQ multiplex PCR, and TCRdb's table has in-frame clones only and misses some. The data contain about 140,000 clones, around 84% of them singletons. What was sequenced was peripheral blood. Receptors originate from a man aged 60-69 years with active or convalescent COVID-19. Each CDR3 is given with its conserved first and last residue. D genes are given only for firm matches. Clone size is not always given. Where it is, it says once, few, many or a class for expanded clones.

>.|.|TRBJ1-1|TRBV6-5
CASFLGQNTEAFF
TGTGCCAGTTTTCTGGGACAGAACACTGAAGCTTTCTTT
>.|.|TRBJ2-3|TRBV19
CASSIRWGTDTQYF
TGTGCCAGTAGTATCAGGTGGGGCACAGATACGCAGTATTTT
>.|TRBD1|TRBJ1-1|TRBV7-6
CASSRDRGQTEAFF
TGTGCCAGCAGCCGAGACAGGGGGCAGACTGAAGCTTTCTTT
>.|.|TRBJ1-5|TRBV6-2/TRBV6-3
CASSYGLQGNQPQHF
TGTGCCAGCAGTTACGGGCTCCAGGGCAATCAGCCCCAGCATTTT
>.|.|TRBJ1-1|TRBV27
CASSFGGGTEAFF
TGTGCCAGCAGTTTTGGTGGAGGGACTGAAGCTTTCTTT
>.|.|TRBJ1-2|TRBV28
CASSLGRVNYGYTF
TGTGCCAGCAGTTTAGGCAGGGTAAACTATGGCTACACCTTC
>once|.|TRBJ1-5|TRBV7-8
CASSLARQPQHF
TGTGCCAGCAGCTTAGCCCGGCAGCCCCAGCATTTT
>.|TRBD2|TRBJ2-1|TRBV4-1
CASSQDPPSGRAEQFF
TGCGCCAGCAGCCAAGATCCCCCTAGCGGGCGAGCCGAGCAGTTCTTC
>.|.|TRBJ1-2|TRBV19
CASSVTGGGGYTF
TGTGCCAGTAGTGTCACAGGTGGAGGGGGCTACACCTTC
>.|.|TRBJ2-1|TRBV7-2
CASSLGYVSYNEQFF
TGTGCCAGCAGCTTGGGCTACGTCTCCTACAATGAGCAGTTCTTC
>.|TRBD1|TRBJ2-1|TRBV2
CASSERPLFGGQGANEQFF
TGTGCCAGCAGTGAACGCCCCTTGTTTGGTGGGCAGGGGGCCAATGAGCAGTTCTTC
>.|TRBD1|TRBJ2-2|TRBV3-1/TRBV3-2
CASNPGQGAWELFF
TGTGCCAGCAACCCCGGACAGGGGGCGTGGGAGCTGTTTTTT
>.|.|TRBJ1-5|TRBV10-2
CASSDPGSQPQHF
TGCGCCAGCAGTGATCCAGGGTCCCAGCCCCAGCATTTT
>.|.|TRBJ2-7|TRBV6-5
CASSYGAAYEQYF
TGTGCCAGCAGTTACGGGGCGGCGTACGAGCAGTACTTC
>.|TRBD2|TRBJ2-1|TRBV7-6
CASAASGGTYNEQFF
TGTGCCAGCGCAGCCTCGGGGGGAACCTACAATGAGCAGTTCTTC
>.|.|TRBJ2-4|TRBV28
CASSSGSRAIEYF
TGTGCCAGCTCCTCAGGATCCAGGGCCATAGAGTACTTC
>once|TRBD1|TRBJ1-1|TRBV4-1
CASSYDRANTEAFF
TGCGCCAGCAGCTATGACAGGGCGAACACTGAAGCTTTCTTT
>once|TRBD2|TRBJ2-1|TRBV6-6
CASTIRGSGIANEQFF
TGTGCCAGCACTATAAGAGGTAGCGGGATAGCCAATGAGCAGTTCTTC
>.|.|TRBJ2-1|TRBV7-9
CASSLAGGLRGGNEQFF
TGTGCCAGCAGCTTAGCGGGTGGGCTTAGAGGGGGCAATGAGCAGTTCTTC
>.|.|TRBJ1-1|TRBV4-3
CASSQVGVSGVGNTEAFF
TGCGCCAGCAGCCAAGTCGGTGTTTCGGGGGTAGGGAACACTGAAGCTTTCTTT
>few|.|TRBJ1-6|TRBV19
CASSFRGLNSPLHF
TGTGCCAGTAGTTTCCGGGGTCTTAATTCACCCCTCCACTTT
>once|.|TRBJ2-1|TRBV14
CASSPLQGSYNEQFF
TGTGCCAGCAGCCCCTTACAGGGCTCCTACAATGAGCAGTTCTTC
>.|TRBD2|TRBJ2-1|TRBV2
CASGVLAGGDEQFF
TGTGCCAGCGGAGTTCTAGCGGGGGGGGATGAGCAGTTCTTC
>.|.|TRBJ1-4|TRBV7-9
CASSTWTATNEKLFF
TGTGCCAGCAGCACCTGGACAGCAACTAATGAAAAACTGTTTTTT
>.|.|TRBJ2-1|TRBV7-8
CASSPLNSYNEQFF
TGTGCCAGCAGCCCCCTAAACTCCTACAATGAGCAGTTCTTC
>.|.|TRBJ1-2|TRBV30
CAWSETPNYGYTF
TGTGCCTGGAGTGAGACTCCCAACTATGGCTACACCTTC
>once|TRBD2|TRBJ2-4|TRBV19
CASTPSGSWLNIQYF
TGTGCCAGTACCCCTAGCGGGAGTTGGCTAAACATTCAGTACTTC
>.|.|TRBJ2-5|TRBV6-2/TRBV6-3
CASSYRQGVETQYF
TGTGCCAGCAGTTACCGTCAGGGTGTGGAGACCCAGTACTTC
>.|.|TRBJ2-3|TRBV9
CASSTLVADTQYF
TGTGCCAGCAGCACACTAGTCGCAGATACGCAGTATTTT
>.|.|TRBJ1-1|TRBV7-2
CASMEARRNTEAFF
TGTGCCAGCATGGAGGCGCGTCGGAACACTGAAGCTTTCTTT
>.|TRBD1|TRBJ2-5|TRBV18
CASSTRQGQETQYF
TGTGCCAGCTCAACTCGACAGGGGCAAGAGACCCAGTACTTC
>.|TRBD2|TRBJ2-5|TRBV18
CASSLTLAGTNQETQYF
TGTGCCAGCTCACTAACGCTAGCGGGAACCAACCAAGAGACCCAGTACTTC
>.|TRBD1|TRBJ1-1|TRBV29-1
CSVGRGRVNTEAFF
TGCAGCGTTGGAAGGGGGCGAGTGAACACTGAAGCTTTCTTT
>.|.|TRBJ1-1|TRBV2
CASSKDTGSEFTEAFF
TGTGCCAGCAGTAAAGATACAGGGAGCGAGTTCACTGAAGCTTTCTTT
>.|TRBD1|TRBJ1-1|TRBV7-9
CASSIRQGRGDTEAFF
TGTGCCAGCAGCATCCGACAGGGGCGAGGGGACACTGAAGCTTTCTTT
>.|TRBD1|TRBJ2-1|TRBV4-3
CASSQTGGSYNEQFF
TGCGCCAGCAGCCAAACAGGGGGGAGCTACAATGAGCAGTTCTTC
>.|.|TRBJ1-2|TRBV14
CASSPRGPNYGYTF
TGTGCCAGCAGCCCAAGGGGTCCTAACTATGGCTACACCTTC
>.|.|TRBJ2-3|TRBV28
CASRGRQTDTQYF
TGTGCCTCAAGGGGTCGACAGACAGATACGCAGTATTTT
>.|TRBD2|TRBJ2-1|TRBV27
CASSRSLTVRLAGDGNEQFF
TGTGCCAGCAGCCGGAGTCTGACAGTACGACTAGCGGGGGATGGCAATGAGCAGTTCTTC
>.|TRBD1|TRBJ2-5|TRBV2
CATLGGQLETQYF
TGTGCCACCCTAGGGGGACAGTTAGAGACCCAGTACTTC
>.|TRBD1|TRBJ1-2|TRBV2
CASTRERQGDYGYTF
TGTGCCAGCACCCGTGAGAGACAGGGAGACTATGGCTACACCTTC
>.|.|TRBJ2-6|TRBV18
CASSLSVFSGANVLTF
TGTGCCAGCTCACTCTCGGTCTTCTCTGGGGCCAACGTCCTGACTTTC
>.|.|TRBJ2-5|TRBV4-1
CASSQAKRSSQETQYF
TGCGCCAGCAGCCAAGCAAAGCGTAGCTCCCAAGAGACCCAGTACTTC
>few|.|TRBJ1-3|TRBV16
CASSQFGVSDPRNTIYF
TGTGCCAGCAGCCAATTCGGTGTTAGCGACCCTCGAAACACCATATATTTT
>.|.|TRBJ1-2|TRBV19
CASSIGVPGFVGYTF
TGTGCCAGTAGTATAGGGGTACCAGGGTTCGTTGGCTACACCTTC
>.|.|TRBJ1-1|TRBV4-3
CASSQVFPPARTEAFF
TGCGCCAGCAGCCAAGTTTTTCCCCCGGCGAGGACTGAAGCTTTCTTT
>.|.|TRBJ1-2|TRBV15
CATSHSLGAEGTGYTF
TGTGCCACCAGCCATTCGTTAGGGGCGGAGGGTACCGGCTACACCTTC
>.|.|TRBJ1-4|TRBV6-5
CASSYRVRAQNEKLFF
TGTGCCAGCAGTTACCGAGTCAGGGCACAAAATGAAAAACTGTTTTTT
>.|.|TRBJ2-6|TRBV7-8
CASSSGAGVSSGANVLTF
TGTGCCAGCAGCTCCGGGGCAGGGGTGAGCTCTGGGGCCAACGTCCTGACTTTC
>once|.|TRBJ2-2|TRBV4-3
CASSPSVPGDTGELFF
TGCGCCAGCAGCCCCTCTGTTCCGGGAGACACCGGGGAGCTGTTTTTT
>.|TRBD1|TRBJ2-3|TRBV18
CASGDSSSTDTQYF
TGTGCCAGCGGGGACAGTTCTAGCACAGATACGCAGTATTTT
>few|TRBD2|TRBJ2-1|TRBV9
CASSTWTSGNEQFF
TGTGCCAGCAGCACTTGGACTAGCGGTAATGAGCAGTTCTTC